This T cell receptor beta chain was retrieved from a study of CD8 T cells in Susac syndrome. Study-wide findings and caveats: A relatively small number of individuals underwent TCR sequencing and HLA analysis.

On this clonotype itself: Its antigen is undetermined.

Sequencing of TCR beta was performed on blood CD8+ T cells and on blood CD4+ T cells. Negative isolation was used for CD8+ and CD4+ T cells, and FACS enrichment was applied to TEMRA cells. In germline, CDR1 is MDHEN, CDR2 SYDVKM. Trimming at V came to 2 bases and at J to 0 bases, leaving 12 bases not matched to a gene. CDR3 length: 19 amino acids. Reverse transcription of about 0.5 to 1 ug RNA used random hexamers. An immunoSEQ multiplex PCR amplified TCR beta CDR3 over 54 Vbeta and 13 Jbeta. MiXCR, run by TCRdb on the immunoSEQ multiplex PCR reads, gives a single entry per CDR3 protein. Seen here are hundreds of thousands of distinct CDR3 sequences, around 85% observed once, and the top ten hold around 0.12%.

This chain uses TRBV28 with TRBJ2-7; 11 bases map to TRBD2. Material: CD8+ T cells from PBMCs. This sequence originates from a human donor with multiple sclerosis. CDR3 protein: CASSLVRASGRSSSYEQYF. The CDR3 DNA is TGTGCCAGCAGTTTAGTTCGGGCTAGCGGGAGGTCGAGCTCCTACGAGCAGTACTTC.